This T cell receptor (beta chain) was observed in a study of T cells in Graves' hyperthyroidism and ophthalmopathy. Study outcomes and limitations: The model's output predicted ophthalmopathy at a median of approximately 6.5 months prior to onset.

Comment on this clonotype: Its matching antigen is unknown.

Germline V gives CDR1 MDHEN, CDR2 SYDVKM. Trimming at V came to 5 bases and at J to 4 bases, leaving 4 bases not matched to a gene. The CDR3 extends over 14 amino acids. Template material for amplifying TCR beta CDR3 regions consisted of RNA transcripts. HTBI primers were the set used in a first-round RT-PCR of the TCR CDR3. TCRdb recomputed calls from the multiplex PCR reads with MiXCR, one row per CDR3 protein. The sample has about 260,000 distinct CDR3 sequences; about 15% are singletons. The TCR sequence derives from a woman between 18 and 29 years old with Graves' ophthalmopathy. The sequenced sample consisted of blood. This chain links TRBV28 with TRBJ1-1; 10 bases are shared with TRBD1. The CDR3 nucleotides read TGTGCCAGCAGTCAAGGACAGGGGGGCACTGAAGCTTTCTTT. It codes for CASSQGQGGTEAFF.